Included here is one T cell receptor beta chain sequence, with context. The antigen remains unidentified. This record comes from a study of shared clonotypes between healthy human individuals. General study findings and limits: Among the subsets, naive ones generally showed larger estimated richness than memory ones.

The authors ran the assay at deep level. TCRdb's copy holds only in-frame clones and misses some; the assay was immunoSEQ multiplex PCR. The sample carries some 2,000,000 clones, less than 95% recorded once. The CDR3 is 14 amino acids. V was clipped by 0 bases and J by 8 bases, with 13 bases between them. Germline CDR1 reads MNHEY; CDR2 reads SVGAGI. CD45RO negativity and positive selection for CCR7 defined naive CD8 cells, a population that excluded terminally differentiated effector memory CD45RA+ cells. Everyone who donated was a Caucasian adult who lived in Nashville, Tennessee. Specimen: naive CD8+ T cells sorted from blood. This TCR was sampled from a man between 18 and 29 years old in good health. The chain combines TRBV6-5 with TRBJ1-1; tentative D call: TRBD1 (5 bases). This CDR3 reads CASSYSGGTIEAFF. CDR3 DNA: TGTGCCAGCAGTTACTCTGGAGGGACCATCGAAGCTTTCTTT.